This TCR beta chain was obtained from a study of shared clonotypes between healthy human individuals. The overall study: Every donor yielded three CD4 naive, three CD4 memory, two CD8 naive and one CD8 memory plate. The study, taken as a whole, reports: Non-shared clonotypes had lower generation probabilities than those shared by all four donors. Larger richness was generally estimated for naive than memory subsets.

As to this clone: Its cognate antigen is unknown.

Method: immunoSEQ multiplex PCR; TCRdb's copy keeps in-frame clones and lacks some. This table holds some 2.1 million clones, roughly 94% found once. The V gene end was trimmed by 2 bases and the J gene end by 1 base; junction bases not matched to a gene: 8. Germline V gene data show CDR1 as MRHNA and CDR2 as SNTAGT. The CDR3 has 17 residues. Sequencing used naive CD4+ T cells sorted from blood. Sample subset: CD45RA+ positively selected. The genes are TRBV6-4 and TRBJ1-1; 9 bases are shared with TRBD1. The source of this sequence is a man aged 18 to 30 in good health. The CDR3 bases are TGTGCCAGCAGTGACACGTACAGGGGGCCGAAGAACACTGAAGCTTTCTTT. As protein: CASSDTYRGPKNTEAFF.